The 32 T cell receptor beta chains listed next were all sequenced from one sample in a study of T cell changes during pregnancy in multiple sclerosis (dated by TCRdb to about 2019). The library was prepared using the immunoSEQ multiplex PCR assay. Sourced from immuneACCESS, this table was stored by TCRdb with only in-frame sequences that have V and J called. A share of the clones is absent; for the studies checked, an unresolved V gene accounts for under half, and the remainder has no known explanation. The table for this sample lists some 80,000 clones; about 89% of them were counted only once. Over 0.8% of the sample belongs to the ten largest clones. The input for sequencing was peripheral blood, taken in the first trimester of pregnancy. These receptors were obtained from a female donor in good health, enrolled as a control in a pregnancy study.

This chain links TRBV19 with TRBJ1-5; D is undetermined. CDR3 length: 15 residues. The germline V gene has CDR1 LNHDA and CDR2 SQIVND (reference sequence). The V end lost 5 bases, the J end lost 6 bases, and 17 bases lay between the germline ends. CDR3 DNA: TGTGCCAGTAGTGAGGCTCCCGGAACGGGTCAGCCCCAGCATTTT. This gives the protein CASSEAPGTGQPQHF.

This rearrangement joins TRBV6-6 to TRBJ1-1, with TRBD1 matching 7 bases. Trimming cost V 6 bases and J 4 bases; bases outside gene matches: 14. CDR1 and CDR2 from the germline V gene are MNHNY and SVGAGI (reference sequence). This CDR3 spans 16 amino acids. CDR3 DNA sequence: TGTGCCAGCAGCCACGACGACAGGGAATATGCCACTGAAGCTTTCTTT. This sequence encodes CASSHDDREYATEAFF.

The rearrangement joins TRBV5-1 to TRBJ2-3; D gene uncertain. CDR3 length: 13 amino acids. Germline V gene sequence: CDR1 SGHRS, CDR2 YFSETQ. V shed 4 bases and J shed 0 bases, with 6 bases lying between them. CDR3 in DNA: TGCGCCAGCAGCACAGCTAGCACAGATACGCAGTATTTT. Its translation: CASSTASTDTQYF.

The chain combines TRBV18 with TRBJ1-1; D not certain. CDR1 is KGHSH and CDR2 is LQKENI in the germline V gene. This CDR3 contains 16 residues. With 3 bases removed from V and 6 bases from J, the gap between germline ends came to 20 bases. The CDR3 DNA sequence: TGTGCCAGCTCACCTGCGTTCCGGGGAGTTGGGTCTGAAGCTTTCTTT. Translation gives CASSPAFRGVGSEAFF.

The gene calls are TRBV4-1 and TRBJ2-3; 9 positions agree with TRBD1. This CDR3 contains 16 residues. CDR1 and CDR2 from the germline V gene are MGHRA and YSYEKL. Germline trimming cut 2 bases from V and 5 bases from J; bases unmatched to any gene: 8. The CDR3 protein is CASSQKGTGREDTQYF. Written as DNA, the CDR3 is TGCGCCAGCAGCCAAAAGGGGACAGGGCGGGAAGATACGCAGTATTTT.

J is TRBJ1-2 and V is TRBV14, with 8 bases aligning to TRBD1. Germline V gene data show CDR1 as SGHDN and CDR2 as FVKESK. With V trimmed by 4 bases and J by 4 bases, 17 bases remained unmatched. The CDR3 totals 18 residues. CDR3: CASSPHSDRVGFGYGYTF. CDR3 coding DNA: TGTGCCAGCAGCCCACACTCGGACAGGGTTGGGTTCGGCTATGGCTACACCTTC.

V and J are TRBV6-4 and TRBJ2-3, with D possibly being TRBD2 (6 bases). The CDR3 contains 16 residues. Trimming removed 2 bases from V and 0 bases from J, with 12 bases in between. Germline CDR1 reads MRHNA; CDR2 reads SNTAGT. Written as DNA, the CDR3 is TGTGCCAGCAGTGACCGAGCGGGCGCTAGCACAGATACGCAGTATTTT. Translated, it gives CASSDRAGASTDTQYF.

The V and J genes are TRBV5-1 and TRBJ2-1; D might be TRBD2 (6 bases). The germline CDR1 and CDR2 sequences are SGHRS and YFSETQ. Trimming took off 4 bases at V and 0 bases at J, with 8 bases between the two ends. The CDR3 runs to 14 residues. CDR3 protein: CASSLTSSYNEQFF. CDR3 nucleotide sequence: TGCGCCAGCAGCCTGACTAGCTCCTACAATGAGCAGTTCTTC.

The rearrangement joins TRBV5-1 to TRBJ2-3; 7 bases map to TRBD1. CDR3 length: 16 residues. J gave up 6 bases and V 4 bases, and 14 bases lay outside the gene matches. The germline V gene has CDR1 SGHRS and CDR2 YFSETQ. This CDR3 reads CASSLEGARAVDTQYF. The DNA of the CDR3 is TGCGCCAGCAGCCTTGAGGGGGCTCGGGCTGTGGATACGCAGTATTTT. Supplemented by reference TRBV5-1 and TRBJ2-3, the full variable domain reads KAGVTQTPRYLIKTRGQQVTLSCSPISGHRSVSWYQQTPGQGLQFLFEYFSETQRNKGNFPGRFSGRQFSNSRSEMNVSTLELGDSALYLCASSLEGARAVDTQYFGPGTRLTVL.

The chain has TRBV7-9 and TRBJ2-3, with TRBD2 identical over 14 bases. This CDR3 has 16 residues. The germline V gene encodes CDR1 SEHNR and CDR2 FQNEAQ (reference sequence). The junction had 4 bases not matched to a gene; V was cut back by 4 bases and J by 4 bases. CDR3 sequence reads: CASSSGLAGAADTQYF. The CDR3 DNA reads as TGTGCCAGCAGCTCGGGACTAGCGGGAGCCGCAGATACGCAGTATTTT. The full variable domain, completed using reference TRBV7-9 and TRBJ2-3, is DTGVSQNPRHKITKRGQNVTFRCDPISEHNRLYWYRQTLGQGPEFLTYFQNEAQLEKSRLLSDRFSAERPKGSFSTLEIQRTEQGDSAMYLCASSSGLAGAADTQYFGPGTRLTVL.

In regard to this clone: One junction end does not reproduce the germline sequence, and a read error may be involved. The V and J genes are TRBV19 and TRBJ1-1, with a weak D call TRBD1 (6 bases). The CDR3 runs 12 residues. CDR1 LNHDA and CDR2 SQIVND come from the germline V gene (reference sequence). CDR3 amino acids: CASSSRDTEAFF. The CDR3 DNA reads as TGTGCCAGTAGTAGCCGGGACACCGAAGCTTTCTTT.

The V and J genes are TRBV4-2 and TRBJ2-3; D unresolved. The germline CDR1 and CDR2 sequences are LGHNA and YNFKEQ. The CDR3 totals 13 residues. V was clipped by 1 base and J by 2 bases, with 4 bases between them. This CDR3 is CASSQVLTDTQYF. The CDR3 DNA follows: TGTGCCAGCAGCCAAGTACTCACAGATACGCAGTATTTT.

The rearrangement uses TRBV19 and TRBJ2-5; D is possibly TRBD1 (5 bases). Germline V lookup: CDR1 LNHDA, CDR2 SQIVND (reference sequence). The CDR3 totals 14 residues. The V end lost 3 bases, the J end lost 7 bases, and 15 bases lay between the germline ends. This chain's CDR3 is CASSMGPAQGTQYF. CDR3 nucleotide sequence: TGTGCCAGTAGTATGGGCCCCGCGCAGGGGACCCAGTACTTC.

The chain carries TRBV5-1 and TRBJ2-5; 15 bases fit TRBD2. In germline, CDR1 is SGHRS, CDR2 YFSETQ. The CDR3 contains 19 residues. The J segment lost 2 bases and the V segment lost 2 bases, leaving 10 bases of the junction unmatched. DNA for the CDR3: TGCGCCAGCAGCTTCCGGACTAGCGGGAGGGCGCGGGATCAAGAGACCCAGTACTTC. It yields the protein CASSFRTSGRARDQETQYF.

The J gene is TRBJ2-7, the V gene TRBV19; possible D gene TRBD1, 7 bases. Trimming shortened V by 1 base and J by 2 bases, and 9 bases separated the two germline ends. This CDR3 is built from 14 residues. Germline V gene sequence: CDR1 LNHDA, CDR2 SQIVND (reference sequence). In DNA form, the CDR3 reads TGTGCCAGTAGTATAGCAGGGGGGCCCTACGAGCAGTACTTC. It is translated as CASSIAGGPYEQYF.

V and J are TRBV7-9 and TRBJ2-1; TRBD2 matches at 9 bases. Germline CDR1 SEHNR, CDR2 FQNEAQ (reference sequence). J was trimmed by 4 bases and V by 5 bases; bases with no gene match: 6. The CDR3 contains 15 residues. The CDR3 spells CASSLRTSEYNEQFF. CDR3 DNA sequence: TGTGCCAGCAGCCTCAGGACTAGCGAATACAATGAGCAGTTCTTC.

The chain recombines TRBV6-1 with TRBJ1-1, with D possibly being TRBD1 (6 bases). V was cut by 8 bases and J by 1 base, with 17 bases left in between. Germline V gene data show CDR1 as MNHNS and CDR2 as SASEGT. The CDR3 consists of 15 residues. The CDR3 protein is CASRSFTGPNTEAFF. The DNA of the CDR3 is TGTGCCAGCCGGTCCTTCACAGGGCCGAACACTGAAGCTTTCTTT.

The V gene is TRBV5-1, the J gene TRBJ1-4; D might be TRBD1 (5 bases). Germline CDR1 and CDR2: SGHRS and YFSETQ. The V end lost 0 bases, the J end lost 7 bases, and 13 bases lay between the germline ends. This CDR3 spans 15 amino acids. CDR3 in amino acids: CASSLAGAGGEKLFF. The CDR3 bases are TGCGCCAGCAGCTTGGCTGGGGCAGGTGGTGAAAAACTGTTTTTT.

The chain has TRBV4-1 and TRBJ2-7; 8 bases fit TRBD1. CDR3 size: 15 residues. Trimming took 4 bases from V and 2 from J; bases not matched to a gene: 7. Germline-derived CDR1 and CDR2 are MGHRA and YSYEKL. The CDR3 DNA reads TGCGCCAGCAGCCTGACAGGGGATGGGGCCTACGAGCAGTACTTC. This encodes CASSLTGDGAYEQYF.

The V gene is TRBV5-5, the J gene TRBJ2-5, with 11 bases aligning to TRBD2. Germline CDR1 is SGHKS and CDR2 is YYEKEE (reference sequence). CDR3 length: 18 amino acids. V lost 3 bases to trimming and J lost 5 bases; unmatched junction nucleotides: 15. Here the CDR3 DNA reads TGTGCCAGCAGCTCGACCGGGACTAGCGGTCCATACCGGGAGACCCAGTACTTC. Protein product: CASSSTGTSGPYRETQYF.

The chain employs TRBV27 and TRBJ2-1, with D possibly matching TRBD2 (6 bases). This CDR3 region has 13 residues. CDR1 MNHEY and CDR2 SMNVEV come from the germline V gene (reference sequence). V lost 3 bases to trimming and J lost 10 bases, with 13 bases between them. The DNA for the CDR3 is TGTGCCAGCAGTTTGGGGGGAATAGGCGAGCAGTTCTTC. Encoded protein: CASSLGGIGEQFF.

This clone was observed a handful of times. This CDR3 reads CASGTGWNSPLHF. The CDR3, as DNA: TGTGCCAGCGGGACAGGGTGGAATTCACCCCTCCACTTT. The chain couples TRBV7-9 to TRBJ1-6; 9 nucleotides align to TRBD1. V shed 8 bases and J 7 bases; nucleotides not matched to a gene: 3. CDR3 length: 13 amino acids. Germline CDR1 reads SEHNR; CDR2 reads FQNEAQ (reference sequence).

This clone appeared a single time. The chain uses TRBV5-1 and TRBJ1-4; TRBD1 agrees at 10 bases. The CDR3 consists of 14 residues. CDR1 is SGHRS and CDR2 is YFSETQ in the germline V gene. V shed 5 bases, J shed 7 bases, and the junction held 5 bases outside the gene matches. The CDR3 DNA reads TGCGCCAGCAGAATGACAGGGGGCAGTGAAAAACTGTTTTTT. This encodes CASRMTGGSEKLFF.

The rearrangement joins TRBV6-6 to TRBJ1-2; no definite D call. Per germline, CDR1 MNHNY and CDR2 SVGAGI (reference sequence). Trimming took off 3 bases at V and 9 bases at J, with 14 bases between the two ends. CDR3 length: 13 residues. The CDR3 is CASSYWPPDSYTF. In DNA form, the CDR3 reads TGTGCCAGCAGTTATTGGCCCCCCGATAGCTACACCTTC.

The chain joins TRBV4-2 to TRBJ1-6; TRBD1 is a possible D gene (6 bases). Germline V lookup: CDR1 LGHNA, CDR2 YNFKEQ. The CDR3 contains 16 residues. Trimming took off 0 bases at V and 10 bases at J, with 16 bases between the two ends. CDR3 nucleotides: TGTGCCAGCAGCCAAGATTCGGGGGGCGGACGATCACCCCTCCACTTT. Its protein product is CASSQDSGGGRSPLHF.

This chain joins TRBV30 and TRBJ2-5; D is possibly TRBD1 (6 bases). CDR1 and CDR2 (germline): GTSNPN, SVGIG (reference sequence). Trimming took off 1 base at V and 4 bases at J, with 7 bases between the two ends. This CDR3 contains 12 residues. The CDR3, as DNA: TGTGCCTGGAGTGGAGGGGGAGAGACCCAGTACTTC. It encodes CAWSGGGETQYF.

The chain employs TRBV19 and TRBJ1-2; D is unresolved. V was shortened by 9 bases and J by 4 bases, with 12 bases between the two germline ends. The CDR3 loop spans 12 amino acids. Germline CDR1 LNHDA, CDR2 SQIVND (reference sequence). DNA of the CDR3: TGTGCCAGCCTGGGAGCTACCTATGGCTACACCTTC. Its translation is CASLGATYGYTF.

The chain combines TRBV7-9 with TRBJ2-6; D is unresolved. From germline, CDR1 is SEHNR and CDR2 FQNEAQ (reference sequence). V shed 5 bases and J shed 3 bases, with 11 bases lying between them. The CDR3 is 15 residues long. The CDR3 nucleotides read TGTGCCAGCAGCCATACTCTACGTGGGGCCAACGTCCTGACTTTC. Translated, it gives CASSHTLRGANVLTF.

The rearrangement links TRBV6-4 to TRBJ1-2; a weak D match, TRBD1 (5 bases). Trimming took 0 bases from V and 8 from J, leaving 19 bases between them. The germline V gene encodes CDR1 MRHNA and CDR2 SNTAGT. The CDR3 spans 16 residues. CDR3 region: CASSDSATGPTQGYTF. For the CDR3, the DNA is TGTGCCAGCAGTGACTCAGCTACAGGCCCGACGCAAGGCTACACCTTC.

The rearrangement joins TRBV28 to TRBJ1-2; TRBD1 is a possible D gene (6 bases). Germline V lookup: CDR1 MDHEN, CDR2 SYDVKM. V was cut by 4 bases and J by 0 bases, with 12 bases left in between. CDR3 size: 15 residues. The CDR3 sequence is CASSSHREANYGYTF. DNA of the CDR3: TGTGCCAGCAGTTCCCACAGGGAAGCTAACTATGGCTACACCTTC.

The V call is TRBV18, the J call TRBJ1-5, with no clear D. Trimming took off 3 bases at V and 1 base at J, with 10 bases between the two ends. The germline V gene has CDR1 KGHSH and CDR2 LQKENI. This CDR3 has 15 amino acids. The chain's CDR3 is CASSPEAGSNQPQHF. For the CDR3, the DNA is TGTGCCAGCTCACCGGAGGCGGGAAGCAATCAGCCCCAGCATTTT.

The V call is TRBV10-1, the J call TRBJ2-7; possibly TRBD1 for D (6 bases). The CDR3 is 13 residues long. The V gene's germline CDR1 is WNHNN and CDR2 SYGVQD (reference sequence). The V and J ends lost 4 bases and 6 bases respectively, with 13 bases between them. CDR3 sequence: CASSGNRDTEQYF. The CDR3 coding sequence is TGCGCCAGCAGTGGGAACAGGGATACCGAGCAGTACTTC.